Here is one TCR beta chain with its context. The antigen is not known. This entry is derived from a study of cytomegalovirus exposure and HLA in healthy donors. Trimming removed 5 bases from V and 2 bases from J; junction bases left unmatched: 4. The germline V gene has CDR1 SEHNR and CDR2 FQNEAQ (reference sequence). The CDR3 runs to 14 residues. Study observations and caveats: The finding came from a later analysis; first-cohort TCR clusters tended to co-occur in the roughly 110 validation repertoires.

Sequenced by immunoSEQ multiplex PCR; TCRdb stores in-frame clones only, minus some. Of around 200,000 clones listed, around 88% are singletons. The receptor's source is a woman aged 18-29 years in good health and CMV-seronegative. The chain is built from TRBV7-9 and TRBJ2-7; 9 bases line up with TRBD1. Sequencing was done on a sample of PBMCs. The CDR3 sequence is CASSHRDRAYEQYF. The CDR3 nucleotides are TGTGCCAGCAGCCACCGGGACAGGGCCTACGAGCAGTACTTC. Based on the CDR3 plus reference TRBV7-9 and TRBJ2-7, the full variable domain is DTGVSQNPRHKITKRGQNVTFRCDPISEHNRLYWYRQTLGQGPEFLTYFQNEAQLEKSRLLSDRFSAERPKGSFSTLEIQRTEQGDSAMYLCASSHRDRAYEQYFGPGTRLTVT.